The entry that follows covers one T cell receptor (beta chain) sequence. The CDR3 contains 15 residues. Germline CDR1 and CDR2: LGHNA and YSLEER. The junction had 2 bases not matched to a gene; V was cut back by 1 base and J by 7 bases. These data belong to a study of blood T cell repertoires in COVID-19. As for the study in general: Material from acute and convalescent COVID-19 was sourced from the United States, Italy and Spain. The cDNA or gDNA used as material had been derived from T cells, B-cell-depleted T cells, or PBMCs.

In the original analysis: Amplified reference gene primers provided the basis for estimating nucleated cell counts. Here immunoSEQ multiplex PCR was the method, and the copy in TCRdb shows in-frame clones only, minus some. V and J calls plus clone size are reproduced from that table; the DNA served to infer D and trimming. The repertoire holds some 300,000 clones, more than 70% seen once, with 6.9% in the top ten. The chain couples TRBV4-3 to TRBJ1-6, with 9 bases identical to TRBD1. The clonotype originates from a woman in her thirties who had recovered from COVID-19. The sequenced sample was peripheral blood. In nucleotides, the CDR3 is TGCGCCAGCAGCCAAGGGGACAGGGACAATTCACCCCTCCACTTT. Its protein product is CASSQGDRDNSPLHF.